The T cell receptor (beta chain) under discussion was sequenced for a study of OX40 agonist ivuxolimab in advanced cancers. As for the study in general: The mean age was roughly 60 years, ranging from roughly 23 to 79, with about four fifths of participants male. Prior therapy, whether anti-PD-1, anti-PD-L1 or anti-CTLA-4, was allowed, and 35% to 40% had some.

Notes on the study in general: Dose levels from 0.1 to 3.0 mg/kg saw CD4+ and CD8+ blood T cells expand clonally by week 6.

The method was immunoSEQ multiplex PCR; TCRdb's version includes in-frame clones alone and lacks a portion of them. The table lists fewer than 80,000 clones, approximately 86% of them singletons. On this clone itself: As yet, its antigen is unknown. Mismatch with germline at one junction end may stem from a read error.

The TCR was taken from an adult with an advanced solid tumor such as melanoma, head and neck, liver or kidney cancer. The sample here was CD4+ or CD8+ T cells sorted from blood, taken in a trial of the OX40 agonist ivuxolimab.

CDR3 sequence reads: CASSLAGSSSYEQYF. CDR3 DNA: TGTGCCAGCAGCCTAGCGGGCTCGAGCTCCTACGAGCAGTACTTC. This sequence joins TRBV7-2 and TRBJ2-7; 8 bases are a match to TRBD2. The CDR3 totals 15 residues. Germline-derived CDR1 and CDR2 are SGHTA and FQGNSA.